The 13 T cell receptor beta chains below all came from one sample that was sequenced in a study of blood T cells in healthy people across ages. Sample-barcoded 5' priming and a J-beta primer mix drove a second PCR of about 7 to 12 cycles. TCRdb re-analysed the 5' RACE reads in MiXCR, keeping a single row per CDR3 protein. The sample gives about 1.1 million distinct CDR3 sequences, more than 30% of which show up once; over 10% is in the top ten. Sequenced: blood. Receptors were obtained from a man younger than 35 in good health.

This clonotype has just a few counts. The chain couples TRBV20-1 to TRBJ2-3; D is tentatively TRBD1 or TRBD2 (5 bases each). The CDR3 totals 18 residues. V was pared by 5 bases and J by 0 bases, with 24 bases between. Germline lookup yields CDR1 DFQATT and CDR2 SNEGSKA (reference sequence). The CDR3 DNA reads TGCAGTGCTCCCTCGAGGGGCGTAACAGGAACTAGCACAGATACGCAGTATTTT. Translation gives CSAPSRGVTGTSTDTQYF.

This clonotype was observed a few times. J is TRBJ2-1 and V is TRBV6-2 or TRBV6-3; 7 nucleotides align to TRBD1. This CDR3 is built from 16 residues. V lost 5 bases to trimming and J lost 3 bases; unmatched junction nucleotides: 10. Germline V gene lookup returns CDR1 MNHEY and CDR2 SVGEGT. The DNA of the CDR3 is TGTGCCAGCAGTCTGACAGGGCCCCCCATCTACAATGAGCAGTTCTTC. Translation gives CASSLTGPPIYNEQFF.

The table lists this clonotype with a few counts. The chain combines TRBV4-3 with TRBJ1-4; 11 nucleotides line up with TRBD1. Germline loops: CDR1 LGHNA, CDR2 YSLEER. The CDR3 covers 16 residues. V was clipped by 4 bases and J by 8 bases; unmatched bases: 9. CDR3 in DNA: TGCGCCAGCAGCCTAGGACAGGGGGCGCCGGGAGAAAAACTGTTTTTT. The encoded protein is CASSLGQGAPGEKLFF.

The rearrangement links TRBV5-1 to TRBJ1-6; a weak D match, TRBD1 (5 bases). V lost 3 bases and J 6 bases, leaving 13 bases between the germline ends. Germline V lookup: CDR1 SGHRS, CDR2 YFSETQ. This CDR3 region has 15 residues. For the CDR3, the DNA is TGCGCCAGCAGCTCAGCCGGGACCTCTAATTCACCCCTCCACTTT. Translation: CASSSAGTSNSPLHF.

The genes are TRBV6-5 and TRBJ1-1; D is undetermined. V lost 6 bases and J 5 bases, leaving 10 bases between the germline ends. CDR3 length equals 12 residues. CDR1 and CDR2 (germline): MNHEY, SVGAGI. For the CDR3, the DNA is TGTGCCAGCAGCAGAATGGGGACTGAAGCTTTCTTT. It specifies CASSRMGTEAFF.

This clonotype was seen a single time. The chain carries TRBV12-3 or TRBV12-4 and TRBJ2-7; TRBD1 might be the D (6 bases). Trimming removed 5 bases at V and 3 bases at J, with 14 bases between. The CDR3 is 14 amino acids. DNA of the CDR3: TGTGCCAGCAGTACCCCACCAGGGGTCTACGAGCAGTACTTC. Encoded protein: CASSTPPGVYEQYF.

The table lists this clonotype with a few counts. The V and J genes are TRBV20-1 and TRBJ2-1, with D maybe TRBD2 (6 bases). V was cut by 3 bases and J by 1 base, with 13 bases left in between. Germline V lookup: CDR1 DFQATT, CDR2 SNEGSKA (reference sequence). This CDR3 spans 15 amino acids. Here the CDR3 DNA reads TGCAGTGCTAGGGACCTAGCGACGTCCTACAATGAGCAGTTCTTC. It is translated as CSARDLATSYNEQFF.

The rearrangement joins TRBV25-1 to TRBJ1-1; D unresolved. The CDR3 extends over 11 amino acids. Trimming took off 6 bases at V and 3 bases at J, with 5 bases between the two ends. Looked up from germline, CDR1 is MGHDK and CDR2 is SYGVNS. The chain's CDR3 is CASRGHTEAFF. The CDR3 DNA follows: TGTGCCAGCAGGGGTCACACTGAAGCTTTCTTT.

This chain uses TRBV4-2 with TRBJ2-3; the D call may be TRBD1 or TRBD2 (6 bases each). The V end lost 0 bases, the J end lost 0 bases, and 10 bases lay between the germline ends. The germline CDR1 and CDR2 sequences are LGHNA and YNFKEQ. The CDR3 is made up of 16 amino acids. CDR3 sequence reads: CASSQDIGGSTDTQYF. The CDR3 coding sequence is TGTGCCAGCAGCCAAGATATAGGGGGGAGCACAGATACGCAGTATTTT.

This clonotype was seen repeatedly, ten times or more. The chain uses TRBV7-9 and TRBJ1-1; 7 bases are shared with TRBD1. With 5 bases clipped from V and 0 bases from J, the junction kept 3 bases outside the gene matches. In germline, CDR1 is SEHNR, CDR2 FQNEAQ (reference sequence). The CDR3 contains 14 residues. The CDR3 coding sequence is TGTGCCAGCAGCCCGGGACAGATGAACACTGAAGCTTTCTTT. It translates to CASSPGQMNTEAFF.

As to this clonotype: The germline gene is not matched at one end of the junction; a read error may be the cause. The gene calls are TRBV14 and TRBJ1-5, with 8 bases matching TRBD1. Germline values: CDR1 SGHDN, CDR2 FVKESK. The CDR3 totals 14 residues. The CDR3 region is CVSSPQGANQPQHF. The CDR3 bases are TGTGTCAGCAGCCCGCAGGGGGCAAATCAGCCCCAGCATTTT.

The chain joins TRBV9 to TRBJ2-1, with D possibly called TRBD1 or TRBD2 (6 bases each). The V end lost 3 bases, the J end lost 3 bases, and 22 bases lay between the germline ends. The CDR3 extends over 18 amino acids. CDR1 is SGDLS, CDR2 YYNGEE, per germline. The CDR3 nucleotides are TGTGCCAGCAGCGAGGGGACATTAGCGGAACCGAACTACAATGAGCAGTTCTTC. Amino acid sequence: CASSEGTLAEPNYNEQFF.

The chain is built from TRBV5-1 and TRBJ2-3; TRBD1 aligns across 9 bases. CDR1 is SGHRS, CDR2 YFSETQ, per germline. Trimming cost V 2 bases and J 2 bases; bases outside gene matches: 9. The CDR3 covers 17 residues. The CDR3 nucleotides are TGCGCCAGCAGCTTTTCCGGGACAGGGAGGCTCACAGATACGCAGTATTTT. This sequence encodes CASSFSGTGRLTDTQYF.